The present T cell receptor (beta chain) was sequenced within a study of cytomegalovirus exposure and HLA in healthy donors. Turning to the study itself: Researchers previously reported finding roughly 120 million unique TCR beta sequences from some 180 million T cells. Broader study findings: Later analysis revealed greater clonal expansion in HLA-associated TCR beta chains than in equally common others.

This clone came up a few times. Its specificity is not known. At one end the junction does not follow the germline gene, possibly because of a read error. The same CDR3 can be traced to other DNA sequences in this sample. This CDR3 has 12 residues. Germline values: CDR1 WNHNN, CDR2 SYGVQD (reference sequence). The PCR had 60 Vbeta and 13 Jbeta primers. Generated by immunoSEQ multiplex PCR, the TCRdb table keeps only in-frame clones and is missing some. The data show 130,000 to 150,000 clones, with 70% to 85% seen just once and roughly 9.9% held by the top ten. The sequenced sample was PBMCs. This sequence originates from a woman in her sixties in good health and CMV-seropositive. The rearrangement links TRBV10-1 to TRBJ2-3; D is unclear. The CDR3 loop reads CAYTGLTDTQYF. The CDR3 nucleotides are TGTGCATACACGGGTTTAACAGATACGCAGTATTTT.